A selection of T cell receptor beta chains follows, all from one sample in a study of molecular identifiers for immune sequencing clone quantification. TCRdb ran MiXCR on the PCR reads and lists one entry per CDR3 protein. The table lists 250,000 to 350,000 distinct CDR3 sequences, about a fifth of them singletons. Sequencing input: naive CD8+ T cells from blood, with Jurkat cell RNA spiked in. All receptors derive from a human donor in good health. Some libraries in this study had Jurkat cell RNA spiked in. The CDR3 runs from the conserved cysteine through the conserved F or W. D genes are given only for firm matches. Expanded clones are given a class, and other clones once, few, many or no size at all.

CATRSAPDTQYF,TGTGCCACCAGATCGGCGCCAGATACGCAGTATTTT,NA,TRBJ2-3,TRBV7-9,many
CASSPSGGTEAFF,TGCGCCAGCAGCCCCTCGGGGGGCACTGAAGCTTTCTTT,NA,TRBJ1-1,TRBV4-3,many
CASSLGVEPGEQYF,TGTGCCAGCAGCTTAGGGGTCGAACCGGGCGAGCAGTACTTC,NA,TRBJ2-7,TRBV7-8,NA
CASSNRLAGGPQETQYF,TGTGCCAGCAGCAACAGACTAGCGGGGGGTCCCCAAGAGACCCAGTACTTC,TRBD2,TRBJ2-5,TRBV11-2,few
CASSESVRGQETQYF,TGCGCCAGCAGTGAGTCTGTGAGGGGACAAGAGACCCAGTACTTC,NA,TRBJ2-5,TRBV10-2,NA
CASGQGNDYGYTF,TGTGCCAGCGGACAGGGGAACGACTATGGCTACACCTTC,TRBD1,TRBJ1-2,TRBV7-2,many
CAWSVVNTEAFF,TGTGCCTGGAGTGTAGTAAACACTGAAGCTTTCTTT,NA,TRBJ1-1,TRBV30,once
CASSPRTGKETQYF,TGTGCCAGCAGCCCGCGGACAGGGAAAGAGACCCAGTACTTC,TRBD1,TRBJ2-5,TRBV7-9,many
CASSSGGHPAYNEQFF,TGTGCCAGCAGTAGCGGGGGGCATCCTGCCTACAATGAGCAGTTCTTC,TRBD2,TRBJ2-1,TRBV6-6,many
CASSPVSSRHTEAFF,TGCGCCAGCAGCCCGGTCTCGAGTAGACACACTGAAGCTTTCTTT,NA,TRBJ1-1,TRBV4-3,many
CASSPGAREQLF,TGTGCCAGCAGCCCGGGGGCGCGTGAGCAGCTCTTC,NA,TRBJ2-1,TRBV5-6,few
CASSQDFGRDRTADTQYF,TGCGCCAGCAGCCAAGATTTCGGTCGGGACAGGACAGCAGATACGCAGTATTTT,TRBD1,TRBJ2-3,TRBV4-3,NA
CASSHRTSSYEQYF,TGTGCCAGCAGCCACCGTACTAGCTCCTACGAGCAGTACTTC,NA,TRBJ2-7,TRBV5-6,many
CASSFDSGNEQYF,TGCGCCAGCAGCTTTGACAGCGGAAACGAGCAGTACTTC,NA,TRBJ2-7,TRBV5-1,many
CASIPHDRGGTEAFF,TGTGCCAGCATCCCCCACGACAGGGGAGGAACTGAAGCTTTCTTT,TRBD1,TRBJ1-1,TRBV6-1,many
CASKTTGVSGNTIYF,TGTGCCAGCAAGACCACAGGGGTATCCGGAAACACCATATATTTT,TRBD1,TRBJ1-3,TRBV6-5,many
CSVDPPGGRDDEQFF,TGCAGCGTTGATCCCCCGGGGGGCAGGGACGATGAGCAGTTCTTC,NA,TRBJ2-1,TRBV29-1,many
CASSQASTPTKYEQYF,TGTGCCAGCAGCCAAGCCTCCACCCCCACCAAGTACGAGCAGTACTTC,NA,TRBJ2-7,TRBV3-2,few
CASSLRWGQTNTEAFF,TGTGCCAGCAGTTTAAGATGGGGGCAGACGAACACTGAAGCTTTCTTT,NA,TRBJ1-1,TRBV28,many
CASSSDRGLEAFF,TGTGCCAGCAGCTCGGACAGGGGGCTTGAAGCTTTCTTT,TRBD1,TRBJ1-1,TRBV7-9,many
CASSRIGVAGVEQPQHF,TGTGCCAGCAGTAGAATTGGAGTGGCAGGGGTGGAGCAGCCCCAGCATTTT,NA,TRBJ1-5,TRBV27,NA
CASSLAQGALAYEQYF,TGTGCCAGCAGCTTAGCGCAGGGGGCGCTTGCCTACGAGCAGTACTTC,TRBD1,TRBJ2-7,TRBV7-6,many
CAGSEGVGASTDTQYF,TGTGCCGGCAGCGAGGGGGTGGGGGCCTCCACAGATACGCAGTATTTT,NA,TRBJ2-3,TRBV9,few
CASTFTRNTEAFF,TGTGCCAGCACCTTTACACGGAACACTGAAGCTTTCTTT,NA,TRBJ1-1,TRBV12-3/TRBV12-4,NA
CASSNGHYYEQYF,TGTGCCAGCAGTAATGGACATTACTACGAGCAGTACTTC,NA,TRBJ2-7,TRBV6-2/TRBV6-3,many
CASSHLPGQGNEKLFF,TGTGCCAGCAGTCATCTACCGGGACAGGGTAATGAAAAACTGTTTTTT,TRBD1,TRBJ1-4,TRBV27,many
CASSLYPRPGELFF,TGTGCCAGCAGCTTATATCCTAGACCTGGGGAGCTGTTTTTT,NA,TRBJ2-2,TRBV7-3,many
CASSDSSGRADTQYF,TGTGCCAGCAGTGATAGTAGCGGGAGGGCAGATACGCAGTATTTT,TRBD2,TRBJ2-3,TRBV6-1,few
CASTYTGTGELFF,TGTGCCAGCACCTACACCGGAACCGGGGAGCTGTTTTTT,NA,TRBJ2-2,TRBV6-2/TRBV6-3,many
CASSQDRTGGFYTGELFF,TGCGCCAGCAGCCAAGATCGGACAGGGGGGTTTTACACCGGGGAGCTGTTTTTT,TRBD1,TRBJ2-2,TRBV4-3,many
CASSSPAGGNTIYF,TGTGCCAGCAGCTCTCCCGCAGGGGGAAACACCATATATTTT,NA,TRBJ1-3,TRBV5-6,many
CASSSLVSGRTYEQYF,TGTGCCAGCAGTTCCCTCGTTAGCGGGAGGACCTACGAGCAGTACTTC,TRBD2,TRBJ2-7,TRBV6-2/TRBV6-3,NA
CASSLDLLYEQYF,TGCGCCAGCAGCTTAGACCTTTTGTACGAGCAGTACTTC,NA,TRBJ2-7,TRBV5-1,many
CSVMGQSTDTQYF,TGCAGCGTAATGGGACAGAGCACAGATACGCAGTATTTT,TRBD1,TRBJ2-3,TRBV29-1,many
CASRRTTSGSTDTQYF,TGTGCCAGCAGACGAACAACTAGCGGGAGCACAGATACGCAGTATTTT,TRBD2,TRBJ2-3,TRBV7-9,NA
CASSLAGSRTDTQYF,TGTGCCAGCAGTCTAGCGGGAAGTCGCACAGATACGCAGTATTTT,TRBD2,TRBJ2-3,TRBV7-3,NA
CSAPPSGGGYEQFF,TGCAGTGCGCCTCCCAGCGGGGGAGGGTATGAGCAGTTCTTC,TRBD2,TRBJ2-1,TRBV20-1,few
CASSYSDSDPTDTQYF,TGTGCCAGCAGTTACTCTGACAGCGACCCGACAGATACGCAGTATTTT,NA,TRBJ2-3,TRBV6-2/TRBV6-3,many
CASSPDSPTSPYSNQPQHF,TGTGCCAGCAGCCCGGACAGCCCGACCTCCCCATATAGCAATCAGCCCCAGCATTTT,NA,TRBJ1-5,TRBV7-9,NA
CAWSLDTDTQYF,TGTGCCTGGAGTCTTGACACAGATACGCAGTATTTT,NA,TRBJ2-3,TRBV30,NA
CASSPTQGAVNEQFF,TGTGCCAGCAGCCCCACACAGGGGGCGGTAAATGAGCAGTTCTTC,TRBD1,TRBJ2-1,TRBV7-9,NA
CSARVDVNERGGYNEQFF,TGCAGTGCTAGAGTTGACGTGAACGAGCGGGGGGGTTACAATGAGCAGTTCTTC,TRBD2,TRBJ2-1,TRBV20-1,few